This T cell receptor (beta chain) is from a study of blood T cell repertoires in COVID-19. Looking at the study overall: Spain, Italy and the United States supplied samples that represented acute and convalescent COVID-19.

Per the study methods: Amplifying reference gene primers gave estimates of nucleated cell counts. Here immunoSEQ multiplex PCR was the method, and the copy in TCRdb shows in-frame clones only, minus some. The V and J calls and the clone size are those of that table, but D and trimming were determined from the DNA. The sample contains about 300,000 clones, 80% to 90% of which appear only once. Cohort 3 donors counted as recovered after two negative PCRs, clearance, or resolved symptoms. V shed 2 bases and J 8 bases; nucleotides not matched to a gene: 14. CDR1 LNHNV and CDR2 YYDKDF come from the germline V gene (reference sequence). CDR3 size: 19 residues.

Sequencing was performed on PBMCs or T cells enriched from blood (not recorded which). This chain uses TRBV15 with TRBJ2-1; 14 nucleotides line up with TRBD2. This TCR was sampled from a man aged 25-45 years who had recovered from COVID-19. The CDR3 sequence: CATSRKNSRLAGGRHEQFF. In DNA, the CDR3 is TGTGCCACCAGCAGAAAAAACTCTCGACTAGCGGGGGGGAGGCATGAGCAGTTCTTC.